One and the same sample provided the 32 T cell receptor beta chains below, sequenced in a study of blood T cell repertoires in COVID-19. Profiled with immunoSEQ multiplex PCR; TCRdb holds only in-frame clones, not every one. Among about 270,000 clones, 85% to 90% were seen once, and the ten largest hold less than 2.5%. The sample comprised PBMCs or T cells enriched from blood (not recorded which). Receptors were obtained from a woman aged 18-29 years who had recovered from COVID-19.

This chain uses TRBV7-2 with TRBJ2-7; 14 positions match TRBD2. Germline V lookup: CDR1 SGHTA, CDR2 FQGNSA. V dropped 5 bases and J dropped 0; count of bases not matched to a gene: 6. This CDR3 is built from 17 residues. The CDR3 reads CASSRTSGGSSSYEQYF. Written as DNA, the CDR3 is TGTGCCAGCAGCAGGACTAGCGGGGGGTCTAGCTCCTACGAGCAGTACTTC.

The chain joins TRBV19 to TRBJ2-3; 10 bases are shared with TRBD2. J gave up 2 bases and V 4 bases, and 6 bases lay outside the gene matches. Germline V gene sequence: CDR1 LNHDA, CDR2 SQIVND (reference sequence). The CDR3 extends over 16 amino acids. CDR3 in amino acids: CASSTPSGGYTDTQYF. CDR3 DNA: TGTGCCAGTAGTACCCCTAGCGGGGGTTACACAGATACGCAGTATTTT.

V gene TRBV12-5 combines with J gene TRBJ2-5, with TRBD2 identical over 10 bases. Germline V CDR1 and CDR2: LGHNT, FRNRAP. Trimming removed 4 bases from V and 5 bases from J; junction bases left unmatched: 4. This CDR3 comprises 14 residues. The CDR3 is CASGSSGGRETQYF. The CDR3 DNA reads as TGTGCTAGTGGTTCTAGCGGGGGTCGCGAGACCCAGTACTTC.

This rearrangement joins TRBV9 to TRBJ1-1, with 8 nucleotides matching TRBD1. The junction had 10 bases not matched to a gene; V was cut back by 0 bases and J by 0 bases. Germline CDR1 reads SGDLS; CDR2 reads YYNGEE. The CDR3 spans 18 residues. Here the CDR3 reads CASSVGAGGGGMNTEAFF. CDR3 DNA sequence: TGTGCCAGCAGCGTAGGGGCAGGGGGCGGCGGGATGAACACTGAAGCTTTCTTT.

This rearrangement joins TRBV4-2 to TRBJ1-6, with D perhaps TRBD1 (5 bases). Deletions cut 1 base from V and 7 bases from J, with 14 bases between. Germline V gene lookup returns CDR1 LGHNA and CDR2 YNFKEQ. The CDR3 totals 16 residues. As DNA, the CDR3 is TGTGCCAGCAGCCAAGGTGCAGGGATCCCCAATTCACCCCTCCACTTT. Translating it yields CASSQGAGIPNSPLHF.

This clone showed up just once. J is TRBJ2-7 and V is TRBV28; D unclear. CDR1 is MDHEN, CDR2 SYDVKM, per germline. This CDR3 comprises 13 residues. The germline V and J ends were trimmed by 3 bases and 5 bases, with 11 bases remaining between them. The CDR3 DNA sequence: TGTGCCAGCAGTTTCGGGTTTCCTAACGAGCAGTACTTC. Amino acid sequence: CASSFGFPNEQYF. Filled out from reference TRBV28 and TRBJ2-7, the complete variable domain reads DVKVTQSSRYLVKRTGEKVFLECVQDMDHENMFWYRQDPGLGLRLIYFSYDVKMKEKGDIPEGYSVSREKKERFSLILESASTNQTSMYLCASSFGFPNEQYFGPGTRLTVT.

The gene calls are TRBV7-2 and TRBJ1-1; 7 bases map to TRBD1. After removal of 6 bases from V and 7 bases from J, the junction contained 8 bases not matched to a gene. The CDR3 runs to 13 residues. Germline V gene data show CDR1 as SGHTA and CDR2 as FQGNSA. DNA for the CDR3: TGTGCCAGCAGGTCGACAGGGACCAATGAAGCTTTCTTT. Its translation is CASRSTGTNEAFF.

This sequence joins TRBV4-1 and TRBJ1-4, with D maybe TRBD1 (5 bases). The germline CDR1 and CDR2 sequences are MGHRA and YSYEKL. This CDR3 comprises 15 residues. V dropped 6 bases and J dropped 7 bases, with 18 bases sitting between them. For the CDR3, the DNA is TGCGCCAGCAGAGCCACGAGCAGGGCAAGTGAAAAACTGTTTTTT. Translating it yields CASRATSRASEKLFF.

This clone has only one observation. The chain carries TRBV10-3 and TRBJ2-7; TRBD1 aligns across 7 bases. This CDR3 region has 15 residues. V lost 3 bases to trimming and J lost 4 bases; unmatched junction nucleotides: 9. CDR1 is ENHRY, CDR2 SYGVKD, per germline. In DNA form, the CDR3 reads TGTGCCATCAGTGAACCGAAGACAGGGATTTACGAGCAGTACTTC. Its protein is CAISEPKTGIYEQYF.

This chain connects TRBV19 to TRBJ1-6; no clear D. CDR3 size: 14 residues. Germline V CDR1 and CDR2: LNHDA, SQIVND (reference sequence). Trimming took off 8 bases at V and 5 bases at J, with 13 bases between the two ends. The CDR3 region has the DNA TGTGCCAGTTCCACCGGGATCGATAATTCACCCCTCCACTTT. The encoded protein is CASSTGIDNSPLHF.

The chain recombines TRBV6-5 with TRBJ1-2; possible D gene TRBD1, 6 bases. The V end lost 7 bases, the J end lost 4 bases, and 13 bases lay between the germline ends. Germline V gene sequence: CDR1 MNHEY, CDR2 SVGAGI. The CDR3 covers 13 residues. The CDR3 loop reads CASTPGAAYGYTF. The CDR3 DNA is TGTGCCAGCACCCCAGGGGCTGCCTATGGCTACACCTTC.

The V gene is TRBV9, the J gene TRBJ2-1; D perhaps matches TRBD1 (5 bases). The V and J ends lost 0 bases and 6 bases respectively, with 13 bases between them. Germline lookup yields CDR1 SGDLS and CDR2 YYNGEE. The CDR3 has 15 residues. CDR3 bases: TGTGCCAGCAGCGTAGGGTTTAGGGGATTCAATGAGCAGTTCTTC. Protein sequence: CASSVGFRGFNEQFF.

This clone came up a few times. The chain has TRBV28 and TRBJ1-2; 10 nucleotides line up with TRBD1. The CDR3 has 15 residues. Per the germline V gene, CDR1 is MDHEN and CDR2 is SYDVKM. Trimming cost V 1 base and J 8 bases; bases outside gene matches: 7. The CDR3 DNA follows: TGTGCCAGCAGTTTATTGGGACAGGGGTCACGGGGCTACACCTTC. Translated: CASSLLGQGSRGYTF.

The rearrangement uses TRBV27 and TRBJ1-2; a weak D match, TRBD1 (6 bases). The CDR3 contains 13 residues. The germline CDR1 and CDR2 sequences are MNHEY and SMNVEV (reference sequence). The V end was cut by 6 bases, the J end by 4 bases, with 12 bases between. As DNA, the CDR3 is TGTGCCAGCAGCCGGGCGACAGGCTATGGCTACACCTTC. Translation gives CASSRATGYGYTF.

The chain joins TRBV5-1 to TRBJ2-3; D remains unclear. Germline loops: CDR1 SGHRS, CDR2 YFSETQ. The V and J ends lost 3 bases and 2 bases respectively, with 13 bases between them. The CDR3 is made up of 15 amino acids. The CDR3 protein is CASSSAIPFTDTQYF. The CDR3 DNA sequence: TGCGCCAGCAGCTCCGCGATCCCGTTCACAGATACGCAGTATTTT.

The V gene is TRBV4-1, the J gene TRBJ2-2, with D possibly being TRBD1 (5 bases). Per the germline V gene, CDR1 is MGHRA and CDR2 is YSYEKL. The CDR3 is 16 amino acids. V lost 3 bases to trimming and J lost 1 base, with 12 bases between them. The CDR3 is CASSHWQGRNTGELFF. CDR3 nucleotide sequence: TGCGCCAGCAGCCATTGGCAGGGCCGGAACACCGGGGAGCTGTTTTTT.

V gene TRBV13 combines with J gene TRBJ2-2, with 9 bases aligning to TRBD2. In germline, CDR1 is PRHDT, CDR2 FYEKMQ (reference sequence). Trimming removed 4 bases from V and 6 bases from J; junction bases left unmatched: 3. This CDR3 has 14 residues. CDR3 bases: TGTGCCAGCAGCTCTAGCGGGGAGGCCGGGGAGCTGTTTTTT. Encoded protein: CASSSSGEAGELFF.

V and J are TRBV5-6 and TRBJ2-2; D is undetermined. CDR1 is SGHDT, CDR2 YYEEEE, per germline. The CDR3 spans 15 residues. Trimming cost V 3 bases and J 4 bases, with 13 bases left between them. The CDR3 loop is CASSYLAGFTGELFF. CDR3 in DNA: TGTGCCAGCAGCTACCTGGCCGGGTTCACCGGGGAGCTGTTTTTT.

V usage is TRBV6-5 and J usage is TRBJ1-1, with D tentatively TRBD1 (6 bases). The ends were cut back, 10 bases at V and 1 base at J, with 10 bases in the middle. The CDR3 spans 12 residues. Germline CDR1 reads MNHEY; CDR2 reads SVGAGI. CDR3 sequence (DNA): TGTGCCACACAGGGTGGGAACACTGAAGCTTTCTTT. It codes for CATQGGNTEAFF.

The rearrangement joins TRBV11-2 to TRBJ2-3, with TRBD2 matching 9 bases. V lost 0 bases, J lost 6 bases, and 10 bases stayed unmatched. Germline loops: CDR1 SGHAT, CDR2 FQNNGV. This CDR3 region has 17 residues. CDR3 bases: TGTGCCAGCAGCTTAGAAAGTGGGACTAGCCTTCCCGATACGCAGTATTTT. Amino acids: CASSLESGTSLPDTQYF.

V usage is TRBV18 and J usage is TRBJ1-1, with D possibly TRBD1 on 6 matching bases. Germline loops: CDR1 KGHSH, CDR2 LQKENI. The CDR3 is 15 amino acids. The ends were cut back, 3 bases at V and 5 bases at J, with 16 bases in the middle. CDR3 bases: TGTGCCAGCTCACCCCCCGGCGGAAGGGGGACTGAAGCTTTCTTT. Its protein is CASSPPGGRGTEAFF.

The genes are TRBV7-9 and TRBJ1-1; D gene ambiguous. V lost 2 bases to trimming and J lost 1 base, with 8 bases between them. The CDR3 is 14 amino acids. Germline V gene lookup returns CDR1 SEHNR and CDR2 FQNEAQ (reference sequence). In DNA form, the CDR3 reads TGTGCCAGCAGCTTACTTCTCGGGAACACTGAAGCTTTCTTT. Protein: CASSLLLGNTEAFF.

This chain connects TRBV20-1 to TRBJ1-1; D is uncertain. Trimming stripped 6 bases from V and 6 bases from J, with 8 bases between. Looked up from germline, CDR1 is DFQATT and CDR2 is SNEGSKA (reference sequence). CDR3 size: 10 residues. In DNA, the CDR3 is TGCAGTGCCGAGAGGGCTGAAGCTTTCTTT. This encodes CSAERAEAFF.

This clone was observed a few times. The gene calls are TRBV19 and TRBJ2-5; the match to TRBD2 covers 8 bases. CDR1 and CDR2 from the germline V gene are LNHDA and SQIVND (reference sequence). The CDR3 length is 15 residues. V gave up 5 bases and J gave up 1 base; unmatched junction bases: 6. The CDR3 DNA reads TGTGCCAGTAGTTACCCTAGCGGGCCCCAAGAGACCCAGTACTTC. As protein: CASSYPSGPQETQYF.

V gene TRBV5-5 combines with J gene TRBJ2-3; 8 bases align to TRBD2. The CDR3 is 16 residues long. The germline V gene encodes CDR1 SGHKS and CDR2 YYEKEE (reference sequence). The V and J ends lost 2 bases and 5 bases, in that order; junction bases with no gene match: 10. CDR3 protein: CASSFPAGGSGDTQYF. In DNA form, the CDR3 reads TGTGCCAGCAGCTTTCCCGCGGGGGGATCAGGAGATACGCAGTATTTT.

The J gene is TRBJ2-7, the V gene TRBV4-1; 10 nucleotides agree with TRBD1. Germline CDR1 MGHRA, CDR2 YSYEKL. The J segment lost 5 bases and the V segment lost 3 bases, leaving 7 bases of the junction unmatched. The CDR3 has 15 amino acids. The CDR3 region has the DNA TGCGCCAGCAGCCACGACAGGGGGCAAAGGAACGAGCAGTACTTC. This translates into CASSHDRGQRNEQYF.

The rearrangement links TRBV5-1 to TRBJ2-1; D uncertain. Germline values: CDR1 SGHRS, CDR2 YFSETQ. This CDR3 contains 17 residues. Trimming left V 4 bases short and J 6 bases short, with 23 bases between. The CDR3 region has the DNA TGCGCCAGCAGCCCCCGACTCTCTCCCAAGGTGGCCAATGAGCAGTTCTTC. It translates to CASSPRLSPKVANEQFF.

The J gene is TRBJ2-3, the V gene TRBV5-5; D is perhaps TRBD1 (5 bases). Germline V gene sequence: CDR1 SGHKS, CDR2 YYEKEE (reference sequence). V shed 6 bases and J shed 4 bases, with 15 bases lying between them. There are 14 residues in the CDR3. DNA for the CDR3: TGTGCCAGCAAATCAGGGCCCTCGCCAGATACGCAGTATTTT. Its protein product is CASKSGPSPDTQYF.

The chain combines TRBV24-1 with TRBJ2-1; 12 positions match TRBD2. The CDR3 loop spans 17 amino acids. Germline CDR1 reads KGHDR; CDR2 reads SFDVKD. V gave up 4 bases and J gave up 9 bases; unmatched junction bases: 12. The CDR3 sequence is CATSDRRTSGAGGEQFF. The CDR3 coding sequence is TGTGCCACCAGTGACCGAAGGACTAGCGGGGCCGGGGGTGAGCAGTTCTTC.

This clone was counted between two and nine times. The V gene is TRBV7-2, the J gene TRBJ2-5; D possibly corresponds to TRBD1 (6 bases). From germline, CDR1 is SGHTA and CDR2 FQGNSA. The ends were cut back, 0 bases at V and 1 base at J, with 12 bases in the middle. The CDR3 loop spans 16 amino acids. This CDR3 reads CASSLAFGRGQETQYF. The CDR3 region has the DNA TGTGCCAGCAGCTTAGCCTTTGGCAGGGGCCAAGAGACCCAGTACTTC.

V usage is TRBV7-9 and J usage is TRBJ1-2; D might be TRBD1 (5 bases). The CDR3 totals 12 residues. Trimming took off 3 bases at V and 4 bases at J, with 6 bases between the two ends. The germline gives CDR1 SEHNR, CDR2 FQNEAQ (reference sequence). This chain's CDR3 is CASSLTVYGYTF. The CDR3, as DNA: TGTGCCAGCAGCTTGACAGTCTATGGCTACACCTTC.

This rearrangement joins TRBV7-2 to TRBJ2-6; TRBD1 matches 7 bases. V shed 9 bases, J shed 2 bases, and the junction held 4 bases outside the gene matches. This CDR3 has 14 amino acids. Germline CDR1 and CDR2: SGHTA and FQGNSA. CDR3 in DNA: TGTGCCAGAGACCAGGGGGCTGGGGCCAACGTCCTGACTTTC. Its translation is CARDQGAGANVLTF.